This T cell receptor (beta chain) was obtained from a study of T cell repertoires in ileal Crohn's disease. This CDR3 region has 15 residues. Germline assignment: CDR1 PRHDT and CDR2 FYEKMQ (reference sequence). Trimming took off 4 bases at V and 2 bases at J, with 14 bases between the two ends. Described time point: proximal margin of the surgical specimen (macroscopically non-inflamed). Clones were sequenced by immunoSEQ multiplex PCR, and TCRdb holds only the in-frame ones, with some missing. This sample has roughly 240 clones, with around 96% found just once. The sequencing input was ileal tissue. The chain couples TRBV13 to TRBJ2-5; no firm D call. This clonotype was obtained from an adult with Crohn's disease. CDR3 bases: TGTGCCAGCAGCTCAAGGAAGTTTGGGCAAGAGACCCAGTACTTC. Translation: CASSSRKFGQETQYF.